These T cell receptor beta chains were read from a single sample in a study of shared clonotypes between healthy human individuals. Produced via immunoSEQ multiplex PCR; TCRdb's table is partial and in-frame only. The sample has approximately 1.4 million clones, 98% seen once. Sequenced input: naive CD4+ T cells sorted from blood. The receptors derive from a young man in good health. The CDR3 runs from the conserved cysteine through the conserved F or W. D genes are given only for firm matches. Expanded clones get a size class; other rows say once, few or many, or leave the size out.

cdr3_length clone_size d_call j_call v_call cdr3_aa cdr3_nt
13 - - TRBJ2-1 TRBV19 CASSTGRDNEQFF TGTGCCAGTAGTACCGGACGAGACAATGAGCAGTTCTTC
16 - - TRBJ1-1 TRBV7-9 CASSTSLGSPYTEAFF TGTGCCAGCAGCACCTCACTGGGCAGCCCGTACACTGAAGCTTTCTTT
13 - - TRBJ2-5 TRBV15 CATSRDRAETQYF TGTGCCACCAGCAGAGACAGGGCAGAGACCCAGTACTTC
15 - - TRBJ2-3 TRBV18 CASSATGLLPDTQYF TGTGCCAGCTCAGCCACAGGGTTGTTGCCAGATACGCAGTATTTT
15 - TRBD1 TRBJ1-6 TRBV11-1 CASSPGTALNSPLHF TGTGCCAGCAGCCCCGGGACAGCGCTAAATTCACCCCTCCACTTT
12 - - TRBJ2-2 TRBV7-2 CASSPSTGELFF TGTGCCAGCAGCCCGAGCACCGGGGAGCTGTTTTTT
12 - - TRBJ1-2 TRBV11-2 CASSPNNYGYTF TGTGCCAGCAGCCCAAATAACTATGGCTACACCTTC
13 - - TRBJ1-1 TRBV29-1 CSVGQGTNTEAFF TGCAGCGTCGGGCAGGGGACGAACACTGAAGCTTTCTTT
16 - - TRBJ1-2 TRBV21-1 CASSVPGPLGAYGYTF TGTGCCAGCAGCGTACCAGGGCCTCTCGGTGCCTATGGCTACACCTTC
15 - TRBD1 TRBJ1-2 TRBV18 CASSPLPDRDYGYTF TGTGCCAGCTCACCGTTACCAGACAGGGACTATGGCTACACCTTC
11 - - TRBJ2-1 TRBV20-1 CSASLRNEQFF TGCAGTGCTAGCCTCAGAAATGAGCAGTTCTTC
12 - - TRBJ2-3 TRBV28 CASSVAANTQYF TGTGCCAGCAGCGTGGCAGCCAATACGCAGTATTTT
16 - TRBD1 TRBJ2-2 TRBV10-1 CASSESMTGSTGELFF TGCGCCAGCAGTGAGTCGATGACAGGGTCCACCGGGGAGCTGTTTTTT
16 - - TRBJ1-1 TRBV5-6 CASSLLFGGMNTEAFF TGTGCCAGCAGCTTGTTGTTCGGGGGGATGAACACTGAAGCTTTCTTT
18 once - TRBJ1-5 TRBV6-1 CASSEAGELLDSNQPQHF TGTGCCAGCAGTGAAGCGGGGGAACTTTTAGATAGCAATCAGCCCCAGCATTTT
12 few TRBD2 TRBJ2-1 TRBV18 CASSPLAGEQFF TGTGCCAGCTCACCCTTAGCGGGTGAGCAGTTCTTC
15 - - TRBJ2-3 TRBV4-1 CASSQERQGIHTQYF TGCGCCAGCAGCCAAGAAAGGCAGGGGATACATACGCAGTATTTT
17 - - TRBJ2-7 TRBV21-1 CASSNGTSGGGSYEQYF TGTGCCAGCAGCAACGGGACTAGCGGAGGGGGCTCCTACGAGCAGTACTTC
16 - TRBD1 TRBJ2-7 TRBV6-6 CASSLSGTGGLYEQYF TGTGCCAGCAGTCTATCAGGGACAGGGGGCCTCTACGAGCAGTACTTC
13 - - TRBJ2-7 TRBV5-6 CASSSVGVHEQYF TGTGCCAGCAGCTCGGTGGGAGTCCACGAGCAGTACTTC
17 - - TRBJ2-6 TRBV9 CASPKQFKQSRANVLTF TGTGCCAGCCCAAAGCAGTTCAAACAAAGTCGGGCCAACGTCCTGACTTTC
14 - TRBD1 TRBJ1-4 TRBV19 CASSMTGVFEKLFF TGTGCCAGTAGTATGACAGGGGTCTTTGAAAAACTGTTTTTT
14 once TRBD1 TRBJ1-1 TRBV5-4 CASSFDRANTEAFF TGTGCCAGCAGCTTCGACAGGGCGAACACTGAAGCTTTCTTT
13 - TRBD1 TRBJ1-1 TRBV13 CASQTGMNTEAFF TGTGCCAGCCAGACAGGGATGAACACTGAAGCTTTCTTT
14 - - TRBJ2-1 TRBV7-2 CASSLAGRGNEQFF TGTGCCAGCAGCTTAGCCGGTCGGGGCAATGAGCAGTTCTTC
15 - - TRBJ2-7 TRBV7-2 CASSLIGDPSYEQYF TGTGCCAGCAGCTTAATTGGTGACCCCTCCTACGAGCAGTACTTC
14 once - TRBJ1-2 TRBV27 CASRSGQFNYGYTF TGTGCCAGCCGTTCGGGGCAATTTAACTATGGCTACACCTTC
13 - - TRBJ2-3 TRBV10-3 CAISPRGTDTQYF TGTGCCATCAGTCCTAGGGGCACAGATACGCAGTATTTT
12 - - TRBJ2-6 TRBV28 CASTSGANVLTF TGTGCCAGCACATCTGGGGCCAACGTCCTGACTTTC
13 - - TRBJ2-7 TRBV7-2 CASSPSASYEQYF TGTGCCAGCAGCCCTAGTGCCAGCTACGAGCAGTACTTC
13 - - TRBJ1-2 TRBV5-1 CASRPQDLYGYTF TGCGCCAGCAGGCCCCAGGATCTTTATGGCTACACCTTC
16 - - TRBJ2-7 TRBV5-1 CASSLARTVSFGEQYF TGCGCCAGCAGCTTGGCTCGGACAGTCTCCTTCGGCGAGCAGTACTTC
15 - - TRBJ1-3 TRBV5-5 CASSLADFGGNTIYF TGTGCCAGCAGCCTAGCGGATTTCGGTGGAAACACCATATATTTT
15 - - TRBJ2-1 TRBV2 CASSEGGRVGNEQFF TGTGCCAGCAGTGAAGGGGGCAGGGTTGGCAATGAGCAGTTCTTC
13 - - TRBJ2-2 TRBV10-3 CATRAQSTGELFF TGTGCCACTCGGGCCCAATCCACCGGGGAGCTGTTTTTT
14 - - TRBJ2-7 TRBV6-1 CAILPGHLGYEQYF TGTGCCATCTTGCCGGGACACCTAGGCTACGAGCAGTACTTC
15 - - TRBJ2-7 TRBV7-8 CASSLAADVAYEQYF TGTGCCAGCAGCTTAGCGGCGGACGTGGCCTACGAGCAGTACTTC
17 - TRBD2 TRBJ2-7 TRBV9 CASSAGQGASGTYEQYF TGTGCCAGCAGCGCGGGGCAAGGGGCTAGCGGTACCTACGAGCAGTACTTC
14 - - TRBJ2-7 TRBV10-3 CAISESSPSYEQYF TGTGCCATCAGTGAGAGCTCCCCCTCCTACGAGCAGTACTTC
13 - - TRBJ1-1 TRBV19 CASSIGSYTEAFF TGTGCCAGTAGTATAGGGTCTTACACTGAAGCTTTCTTT
14 - - TRBJ1-5 TRBV28 CASSLGPRNQPQHF TGTGCCAGCAGTTTGGGACCGCGCAATCAGCCCCAGCATTTT
10 - - TRBJ2-7 TRBV28 CASRSIEQYF TGTGCCAGCAGATCGATCGAGCAGTACTTC
15 once - TRBJ2-7 TRBV28 CASSLKGIRTYEQYF TGTGCCAGCAGTTTGAAAGGGATACGGACCTACGAGCAGTACTTC
18 once TRBD1 TRBJ1-4 TRBV10-2 CASTLGTVTFATNEKLFF TGCGCCAGCACTCTTGGGACAGTGACTTTTGCAACTAATGAAAAACTGTTTTTT
16 - - TRBJ1-2 TRBV6-6 CASSYHNSEGGRGYTF TGTGCCAGCAGTTACCACAACTCAGAGGGGGGACGTGGCTACACCTTC
13 few TRBD1 TRBJ1-1 TRBV5-1 CASSGTVNTEAFF TGCGCCAGCAGCGGGACAGTGAACACTGAAGCTTTCTTT
13 - - TRBJ1-5 TRBV2 CASRIDFNQPQHF TGTGCCAGCAGGATAGATTTCAATCAGCCCCAGCATTTT
14 - - TRBJ1-1 TRBV2 CASSVLVMNTEAFF TGTGCCAGCAGTGTTTTAGTAATGAACACTGAAGCTTTCTTT
12 - - TRBJ2-3 TRBV9 CASSVGGNTQYF TGTGCCAGCAGCGTCGGAGGGAATACGCAGTATTTT
14 - - TRBJ2-1 TRBV11-3 CASSLDQTSPEQFF TGTGCCAGCAGCTTAGATCAAACTAGCCCTGAGCAGTTCTTC
16 - - TRBJ2-5 TRBV5-4 CASSYIWDRTKETQYF TGTGCCAGCAGCTACATTTGGGACCGAACAAAAGAGACCCAGTACTTC
14 - - TRBJ2-5 TRBV18 CASSQGSPWETQYF TGTGCCAGCTCACAAGGATCCCCTTGGGAGACCCAGTACTTC
16 - TRBD1 TRBJ1-3 TRBV9 CASSPTGGGIGNTIYF TGTGCCAGCAGCCCAACAGGGGGCGGGATTGGAAACACCATATATTTT
17 - TRBD2 TRBJ2-1 TRBV27 CASSLSSSGRPYLEQFF TGTGCCAGCAGTTTATCCTCTAGCGGGAGGCCCTACCTTGAGCAGTTCTTC
12 - - TRBJ2-1 TRBV5-4 CASSFEFNEQFF TGTGCCAGCAGCTTTGAATTCAATGAGCAGTTCTTC